The 13 T cell receptor beta chains below come from one sample, sequenced in a study of beta chain features in type 1 diabetes. The isolated RNA, all of it, was reverse transcribed, so expressed TCRB transcripts were what got sequenced. Sequenced by immunoSEQ multiplex PCR; TCRdb stores in-frame clones only, minus some. This table has tens of thousands of clones, around half appearing once. Antigens for these TCRs are unknown. Study-wide results and limits: Shortening that was moderate but significant affected the TCRB CDR3s of Type 1 diabetes patients in all four CD4+ subsets.

Sequencing was done on a sample of Tregs from blood. The receptor source for this set is a woman aged 40 to 50 with type 1 diabetes.

The chain recombines TRBV6-4 with TRBJ2-3, with 11 bases matching TRBD1. V trimming: 5 bases; J trimming: 6 bases; junction bases outside the gene matches: 7. CDR1 MRHNA and CDR2 SNTAGT come from the germline V gene. CDR3 length: 15 amino acids. CDR3 sequence: CASSSGQGAGDTQYF. Here the CDR3 DNA reads TGTGCCAGCAGTAGCGGACAGGGGGCAGGGGATACGCAGTATTTT.

The J gene is TRBJ2-1, the V gene TRBV5-1, with a weak D call TRBD2 (6 bases). V shed 0 bases and J shed 9 bases, with 13 bases lying between them. This CDR3 spans 14 amino acids. Per germline, CDR1 SGHRS and CDR2 YFSETQ. In DNA form, the CDR3 reads TGCGCCAGCAGCTTGGGACTAGACAGTGGTGAGCAGTTCTTC. Protein product: CASSLGLDSGEQFF.

V is TRBV29-1 and J is TRBJ1-1; 11 bases map to TRBD1. V trimming: 1 base; J trimming: 5 bases; junction bases outside the gene matches: 3. The CDR3 runs to 14 residues. Germline V gene data show CDR1 as SQVTM and CDR2 as ANQGSEA. In nucleotides, the CDR3 is TGCAGCGTTGAAGTCGGGACAGGGGGGACTGAAGCTTTCTTT. Its protein product is CSVEVGTGGTEAFF.

The rearrangement links TRBV9 to TRBJ2-2, with 8 bases that match TRBD2. Germline CDR1 is SGDLS and CDR2 is YYNGEE. The trim removed 2 bases at V and 4 bases at J, leaving 10 bases unmatched. The CDR3 is 17 amino acids. CDR3 nucleotides: TGTGCCAGCAGCGTGAGCGGGGGTTATTCGGGCACCGGGGAGCTGTTTTTT. This codes for CASSVSGGYSGTGELFF.

The chain is built from TRBV5-1 and TRBJ2-3; D gene uncertain. Per germline, CDR1 SGHRS and CDR2 YFSETQ. V was cut by 5 bases and J by 2 bases, with 12 bases left in between. The CDR3 runs 14 residues. The CDR3 loop is CASRQALNTDTQYF. As DNA, the CDR3 is TGCGCCAGCAGGCAGGCGTTAAACACAGATACGCAGTATTTT. The variable domain in full, completed from reference TRBV5-1 and TRBJ2-3, reads KAGVTQTPRYLIKTRGQQVTLSCSPISGHRSVSWYQQTPGQGLQFLFEYFSETQRNKGNFPGRFSGRQFSNSRSEMNVSTLELGDSALYLCASRQALNTDTQYFGPGTRLTVL.

J is TRBJ2-1 and V is TRBV28; 9 bases are a match to TRBD2. V lost 2 bases to trimming and J lost 8 bases; unmatched junction nucleotides: 7. Germline V gene sequence: CDR1 MDHEN, CDR2 SYDVKM. The CDR3 is 15 residues long. CDR3 bases: TGTGCCAGCAGTTTAGCGGGGGGGCCGGTGTATGAGCAGTTCTTC. This translates into CASSLAGGPVYEQFF. Full variable domain (missing parts from reference TRBV28 and TRBJ2-1): DVKVTQSSRYLVKRTGEKVFLECVQDMDHENMFWYRQDPGLGLRLIYFSYDVKMKEKGDIPEGYSVSREKKERFSLILESASTNQTSMYLCASSLAGGPVYEQFFGPGTRLTVL.

This clone was observed a handful of times. V gene TRBV2 combines with J gene TRBJ2-7; no firm D call. Germline CDR1 is SNHLY and CDR2 is FYNNEI. This CDR3 comprises 11 residues. V lost 4 bases to trimming and J lost 2 bases, with 3 bases between them. The CDR3 spells CASSGPYEQYF. Written as DNA, the CDR3 is TGTGCCAGCAGTGGGCCCTACGAGCAGTACTTC.

This chain joins TRBV9 and TRBJ2-7, with D unresolved. Germline-derived CDR1 and CDR2 are SGDLS and YYNGEE. V was shortened by 4 bases and J by 2 bases, with 13 bases between the two germline ends. This CDR3 contains 14 residues. The CDR3 spells CASSPSGRAYEQYF. CDR3 nucleotides: TGTGCCAGCAGCCCCTCCGGTCGTGCCTACGAGCAGTACTTC.

This clone was recorded only once. This sequence joins TRBV4-3 and TRBJ2-3; TRBD2 matches at 9 bases. After removal of 3 bases from V and 0 bases from J, the junction contained 1 base not matched to a gene. The germline V gene encodes CDR1 LGHNA and CDR2 YSLEER. This CDR3 has 15 residues. The CDR3 bases are TGCGCCAGCAGCCACACTAGCGGGAGCACAGATACGCAGTATTTT. Protein: CASSHTSGSTDTQYF.

The sample holds a few counts of this clone. The CDR3 coding sequence is TGTGCCAGCAGTTTCCGGCAGGGGGTCAATGAGCAGTTCTTC. It is translated as CASSFRQGVNEQFF. The chain recombines TRBV27 with TRBJ2-1, with TRBD1 matching over 7 bases. This CDR3 comprises 14 residues. The germline CDR1 and CDR2 sequences are MNHEY and SMNVEV (reference sequence). J gave up 6 bases and V 3 bases, and 5 bases lay outside the gene matches.

There are a few counts of this clone. V is TRBV6-5 and J is TRBJ2-5; 8 bases match TRBD1. The CDR3 loop spans 15 amino acids. The germline CDR1 and CDR2 sequences are MNHEY and SVGAGI. The trim removed 2 bases at V and 1 base at J, leaving 3 bases unmatched. The CDR3 loop is CASSYITGGQETQYF. In DNA, the CDR3 is TGTGCCAGCAGTTACATTACAGGGGGCCAAGAGACCCAGTACTTC.

V is TRBV7-2 and J is TRBJ2-1, with 7 bases fitting TRBD1. This CDR3 has 14 amino acids. Germline CDR1 and CDR2: SGHTA and FQGNSA. Unmatched junction bases numbered 4, after V lost 3 bases and J lost 5 bases. The CDR3: CASSFAGTDNEQFF. The CDR3 nucleotides read TGTGCCAGCAGCTTCGCCGGGACAGACAATGAGCAGTTCTTC.

The rearrangement links TRBV6-5 to TRBJ2-4; D may be TRBD1 (6 bases). V was clipped by 5 bases and J by 1 base, with 12 bases between them. The CDR3 length is 15 residues. Germline assignment: CDR1 MNHEY and CDR2 SVGAGI. For the CDR3, the DNA is TGTGCCAGCAGTGGACCTGACAGGGCCAAAAACATTCAGTACTTC. Translation gives CASSGPDRAKNIQYF.